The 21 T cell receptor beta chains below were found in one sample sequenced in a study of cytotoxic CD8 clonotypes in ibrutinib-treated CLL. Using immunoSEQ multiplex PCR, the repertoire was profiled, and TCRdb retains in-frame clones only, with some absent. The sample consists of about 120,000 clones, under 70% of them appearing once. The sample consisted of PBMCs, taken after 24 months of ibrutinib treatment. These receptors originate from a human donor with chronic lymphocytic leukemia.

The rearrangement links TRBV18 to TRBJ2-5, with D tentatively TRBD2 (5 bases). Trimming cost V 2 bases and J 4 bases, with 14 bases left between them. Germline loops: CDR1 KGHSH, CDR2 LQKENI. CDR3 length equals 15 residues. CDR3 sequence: CASSPGEWDAETQYF. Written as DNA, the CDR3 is TGTGCCAGCTCACCAGGGGAGTGGGATGCAGAGACCCAGTACTTC.

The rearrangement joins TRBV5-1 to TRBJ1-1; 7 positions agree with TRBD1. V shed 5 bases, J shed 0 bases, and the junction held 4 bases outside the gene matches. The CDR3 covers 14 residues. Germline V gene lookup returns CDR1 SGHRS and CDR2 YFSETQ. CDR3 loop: CASRQTGLNTEAFF. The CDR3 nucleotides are TGCGCCAGCAGGCAGACAGGGCTGAACACTGAAGCTTTCTTT. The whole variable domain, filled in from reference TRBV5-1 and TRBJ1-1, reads KAGVTQTPRYLIKTRGQQVTLSCSPISGHRSVSWYQQTPGQGLQFLFEYFSETQRNKGNFPGRFSGRQFSNSRSEMNVSTLELGDSALYLCASRQTGLNTEAFFGQGTRLTVV.

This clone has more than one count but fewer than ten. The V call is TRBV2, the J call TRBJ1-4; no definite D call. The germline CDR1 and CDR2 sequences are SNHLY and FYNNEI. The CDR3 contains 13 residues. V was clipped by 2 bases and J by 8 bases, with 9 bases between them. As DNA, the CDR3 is TGTGCCAGCAGTGAAACCCAGTGGGAAAAACTGTTTTTT. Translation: CASSETQWEKLFF.

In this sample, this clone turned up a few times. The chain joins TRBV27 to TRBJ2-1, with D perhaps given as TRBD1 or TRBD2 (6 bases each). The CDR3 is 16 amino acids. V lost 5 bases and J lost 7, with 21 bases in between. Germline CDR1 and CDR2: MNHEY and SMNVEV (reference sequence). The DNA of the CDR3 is TGTGCCAGCAGTCTCCCGGTCGGGGGCCGGATGAATGAGCAGTTCTTC. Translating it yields CASSLPVGGRMNEQFF.

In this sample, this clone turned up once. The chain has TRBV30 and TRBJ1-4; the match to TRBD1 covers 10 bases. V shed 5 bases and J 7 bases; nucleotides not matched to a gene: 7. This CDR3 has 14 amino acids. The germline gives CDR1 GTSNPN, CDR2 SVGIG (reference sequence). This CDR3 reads CAWLDRGLSEKLFF. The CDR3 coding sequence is TGTGCCTGGCTCGACAGGGGGCTAAGTGAAAAACTGTTTTTT.

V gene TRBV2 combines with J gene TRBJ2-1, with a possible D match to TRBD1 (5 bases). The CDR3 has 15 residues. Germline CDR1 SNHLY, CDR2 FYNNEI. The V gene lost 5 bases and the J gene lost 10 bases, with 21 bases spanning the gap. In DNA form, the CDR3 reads TGTGCCAGCAGTCAGGACAACCCTCCGAAGGCAGAGCAGTTCTTC. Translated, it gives CASSQDNPPKAEQFF. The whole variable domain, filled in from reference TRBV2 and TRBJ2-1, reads EPEVTQTPSHQVTQMGQEVILRCVPISNHLYFYWYRQILGQKVEFLVSFYNNEISEKSEIFDDQFSVERPDGSNFTLKIRSTKLEDSAMYFCASSQDNPPKAEQFFGPGTRLTVL.

The CDR3 DNA reads TGCGCCGGTTCCCCGAGGACAGGGTGTGGGAGCTCCTATAATTCACCCCTCCACTTT. It encodes CAGSPRTGCGSSYNSPLHF. The rearrangement joins TRBV10-1 to TRBJ1-6; TRBD1 agrees at 8 bases. This CDR3 contains 19 residues. CDR1 WNHNN and CDR2 SYGVQD come from the germline V gene (reference sequence). Unmatched junction bases numbered 18, after V lost 11 bases and J lost 0 bases.

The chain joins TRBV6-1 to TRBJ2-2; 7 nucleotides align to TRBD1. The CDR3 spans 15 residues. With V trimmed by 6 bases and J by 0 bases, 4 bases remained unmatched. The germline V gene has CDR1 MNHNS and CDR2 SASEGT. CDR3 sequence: CASRWGTANTGELFF. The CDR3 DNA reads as TGTGCCAGCAGGTGGGGGACAGCGAACACCGGGGAGCTGTTTTTT.

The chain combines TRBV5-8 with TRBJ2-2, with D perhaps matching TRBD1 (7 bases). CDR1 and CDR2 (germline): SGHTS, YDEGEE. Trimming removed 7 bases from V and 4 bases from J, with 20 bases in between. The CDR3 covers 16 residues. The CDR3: CASAGRGRVSTGELFF. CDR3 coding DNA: TGTGCCAGCGCGGGAAGGGGGCGCGTCAGCACCGGGGAGCTGTTTTTT.

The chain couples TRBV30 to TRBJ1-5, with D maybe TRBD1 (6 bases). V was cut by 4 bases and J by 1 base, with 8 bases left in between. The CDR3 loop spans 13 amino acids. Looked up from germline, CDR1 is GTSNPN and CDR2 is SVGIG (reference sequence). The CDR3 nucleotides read TGTGCCTGGACTGACAGGAGCAATCAGCCCCAGCATTTT. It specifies CAWTDRSNQPQHF. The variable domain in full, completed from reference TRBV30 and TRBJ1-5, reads SQTIHQWPATLVQPVGSPLSLECTVEGTSNPNLYWYRQAAGRGLQLLFYSVGIGQISSEVPQNLSASRPQDRQFILSSKKLLLSDSGFYLCAWTDRSNQPQHFGDGTRLSIL.

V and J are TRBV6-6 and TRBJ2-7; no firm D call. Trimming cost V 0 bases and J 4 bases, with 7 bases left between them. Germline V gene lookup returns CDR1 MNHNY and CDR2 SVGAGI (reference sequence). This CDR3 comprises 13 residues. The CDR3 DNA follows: TGTGCCAGCAGTTACTCGATTGAGTACGAGCAGTACTTC. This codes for CASSYSIEYEQYF.

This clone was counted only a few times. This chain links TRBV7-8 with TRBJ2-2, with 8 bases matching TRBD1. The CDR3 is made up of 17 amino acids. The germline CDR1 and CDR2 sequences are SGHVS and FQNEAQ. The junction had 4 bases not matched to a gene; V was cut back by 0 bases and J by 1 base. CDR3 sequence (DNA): TGTGCCAGCAGCTTAGCCCCCGGGACAGGGAACACCGGGGAGCTGTTTTTT. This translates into CASSLAPGTGNTGELFF. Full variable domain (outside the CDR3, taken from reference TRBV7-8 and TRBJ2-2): GAGVSQSPRYKVAKRGQDVALRCDPISGHVSLFWYQQALGQGPEFLTYFQNEAQLDKSGLPSDRFFAERPEGSVSTLKIQRTQQEDSAVYLCASSLAPGTGNTGELFFGEGSRLTVL.

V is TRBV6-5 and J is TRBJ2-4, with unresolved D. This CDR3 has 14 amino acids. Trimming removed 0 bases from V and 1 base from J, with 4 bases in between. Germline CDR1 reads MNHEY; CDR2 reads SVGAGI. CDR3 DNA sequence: TGTGCCAGCAGTTACTCCGGGGCCAAAAACATTCAGTACTTC. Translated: CASSYSGAKNIQYF.

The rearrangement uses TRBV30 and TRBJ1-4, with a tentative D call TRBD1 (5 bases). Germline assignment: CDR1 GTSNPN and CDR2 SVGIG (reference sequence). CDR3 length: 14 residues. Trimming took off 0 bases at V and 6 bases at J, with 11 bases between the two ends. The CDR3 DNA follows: TGTGCCTGGAGTGTACAGGCAGGTTATGAAAAACTGTTTTTT. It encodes CAWSVQAGYEKLFF.

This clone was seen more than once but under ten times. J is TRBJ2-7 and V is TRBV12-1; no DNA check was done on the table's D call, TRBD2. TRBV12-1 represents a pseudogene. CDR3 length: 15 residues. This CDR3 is CASSPGLAGEDEQYF. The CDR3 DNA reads TGTGCCAGCAGCCCCGGACTAGCGGGGGAGGACGAGCAGTACTTC.

The CDR3: CASSASQGKNTEAFF. The CDR3 DNA follows: TGTGCCAGCAGCGCCTCACAGGGGAAGAACACTGAAGCTTTCTTT. This chain links TRBV7-9 with TRBJ1-1, with 7 bases identical to TRBD1. V lost 5 bases and J lost 1; bases outside the gene matches: 7. In germline, CDR1 is SEHNR, CDR2 FQNEAQ (reference sequence). The CDR3 totals 15 residues.

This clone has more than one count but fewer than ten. CDR3 sequence reads: CASSPGSSYNSPLHF. The CDR3, as DNA: TGCGCCAGCAGCCCGGGAAGCTCCTATAATTCACCCCTCCACTTT. The V call is TRBV5-1, the J call TRBJ1-6; D gene ambiguous. Germline CDR1 SGHRS, CDR2 YFSETQ. The CDR3 is 15 amino acids. Between the trimmed V and J ends, which lost 4 bases and 0 bases, there was a span of 8 bases. Supplemented by reference TRBV5-1 and TRBJ1-6, the full variable domain reads KAGVTQTPRYLIKTRGQQVTLSCSPISGHRSVSWYQQTPGQGLQFLFEYFSETQRNKGNFPGRFSGRQFSNSRSEMNVSTLELGDSALYLCASSPGSSYNSPLHFGNGTRLTVT.

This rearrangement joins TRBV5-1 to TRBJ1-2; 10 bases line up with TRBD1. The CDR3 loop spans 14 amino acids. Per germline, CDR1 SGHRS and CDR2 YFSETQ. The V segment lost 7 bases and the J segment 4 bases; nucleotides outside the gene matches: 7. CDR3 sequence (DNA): TGCGCCAGCCAAGCGGGGACAGGGGTCTATGGCTACACCTTC. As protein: CASQAGTGVYGYTF.

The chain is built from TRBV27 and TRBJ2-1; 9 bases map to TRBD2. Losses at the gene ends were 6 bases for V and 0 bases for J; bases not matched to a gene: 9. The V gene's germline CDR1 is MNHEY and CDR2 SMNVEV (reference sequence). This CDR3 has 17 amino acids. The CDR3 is CASRFSGGRPSYNEQFF. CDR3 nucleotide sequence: TGTGCCAGCAGGTTTAGCGGGGGCCGGCCCTCCTACAATGAGCAGTTCTTC.

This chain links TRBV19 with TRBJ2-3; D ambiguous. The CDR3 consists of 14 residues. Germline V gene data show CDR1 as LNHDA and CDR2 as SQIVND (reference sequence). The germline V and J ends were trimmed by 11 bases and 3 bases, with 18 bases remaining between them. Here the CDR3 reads CASQPGRPTDTQYF. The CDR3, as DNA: TGTGCCTCTCAACCGGGCCGCCCAACAGATACGCAGTATTTT. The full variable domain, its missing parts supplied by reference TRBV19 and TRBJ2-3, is DGGITQSPKYLFRKEGQNVTLSCEQNLNHDAMYWYRQDPGQGLRLIYYSQIVNDFQKGDIAEGYSVSREKKESFPLTVTSAQKNPTAFYLCASQPGRPTDTQYFGPGTRLTVL.

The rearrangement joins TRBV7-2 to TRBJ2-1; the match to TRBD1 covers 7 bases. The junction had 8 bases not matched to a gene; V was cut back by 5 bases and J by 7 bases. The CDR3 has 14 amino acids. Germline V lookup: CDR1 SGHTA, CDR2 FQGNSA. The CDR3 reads CASSVQGILNEQFF. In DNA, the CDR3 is TGTGCCAGCAGCGTACAGGGGATTTTGAATGAGCAGTTCTTC.